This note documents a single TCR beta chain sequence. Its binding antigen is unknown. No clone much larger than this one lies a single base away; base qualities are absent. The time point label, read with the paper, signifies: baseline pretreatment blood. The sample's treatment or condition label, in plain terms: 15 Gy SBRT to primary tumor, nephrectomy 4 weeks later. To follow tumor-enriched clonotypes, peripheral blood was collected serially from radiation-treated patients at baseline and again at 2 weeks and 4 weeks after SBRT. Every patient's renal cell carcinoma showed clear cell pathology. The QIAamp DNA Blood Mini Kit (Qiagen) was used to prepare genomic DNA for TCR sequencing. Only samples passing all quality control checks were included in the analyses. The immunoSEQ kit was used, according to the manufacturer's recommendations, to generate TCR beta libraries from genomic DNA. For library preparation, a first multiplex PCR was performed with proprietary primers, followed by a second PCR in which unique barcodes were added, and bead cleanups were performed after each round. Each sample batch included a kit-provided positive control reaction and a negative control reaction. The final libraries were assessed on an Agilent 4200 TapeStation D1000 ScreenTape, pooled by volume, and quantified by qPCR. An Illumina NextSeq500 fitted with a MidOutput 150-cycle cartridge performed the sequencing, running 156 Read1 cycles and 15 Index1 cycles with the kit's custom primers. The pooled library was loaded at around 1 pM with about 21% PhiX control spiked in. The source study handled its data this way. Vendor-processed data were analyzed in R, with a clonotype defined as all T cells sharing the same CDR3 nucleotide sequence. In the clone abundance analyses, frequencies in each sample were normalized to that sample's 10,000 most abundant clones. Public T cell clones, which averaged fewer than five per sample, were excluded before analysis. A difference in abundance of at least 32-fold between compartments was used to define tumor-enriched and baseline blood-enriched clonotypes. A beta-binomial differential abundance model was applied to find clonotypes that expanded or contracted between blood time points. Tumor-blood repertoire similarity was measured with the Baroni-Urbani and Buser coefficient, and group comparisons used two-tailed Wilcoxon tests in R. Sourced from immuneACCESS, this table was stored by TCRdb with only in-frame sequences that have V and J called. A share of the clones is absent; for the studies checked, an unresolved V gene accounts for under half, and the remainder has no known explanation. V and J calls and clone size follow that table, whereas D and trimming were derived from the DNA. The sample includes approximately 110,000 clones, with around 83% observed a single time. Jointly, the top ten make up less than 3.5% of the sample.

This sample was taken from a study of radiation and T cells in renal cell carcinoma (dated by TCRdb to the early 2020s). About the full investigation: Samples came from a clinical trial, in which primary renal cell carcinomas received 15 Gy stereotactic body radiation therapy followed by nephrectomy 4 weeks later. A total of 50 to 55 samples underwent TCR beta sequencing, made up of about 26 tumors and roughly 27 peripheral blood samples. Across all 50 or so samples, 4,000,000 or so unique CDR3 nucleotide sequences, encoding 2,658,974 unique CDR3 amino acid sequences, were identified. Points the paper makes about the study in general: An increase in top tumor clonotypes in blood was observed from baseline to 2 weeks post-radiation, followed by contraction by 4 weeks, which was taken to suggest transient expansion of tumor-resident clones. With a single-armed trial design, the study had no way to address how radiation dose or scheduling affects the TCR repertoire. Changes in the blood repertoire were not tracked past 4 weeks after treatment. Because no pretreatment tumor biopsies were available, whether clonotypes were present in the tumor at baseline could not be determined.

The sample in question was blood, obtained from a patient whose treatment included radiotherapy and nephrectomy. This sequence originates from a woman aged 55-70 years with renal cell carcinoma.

The encoded CDR3 is CASSLALGVPGELFF. The DNA reads as follows: TGTGCCAGCAGCTTAGCATTGGGGGTCCCCGGGGAGCTGTTTTTT. This sequence uses TRBV7-2 and TRBJ2-2; the D call is tentative, TRBD1 or TRBD2, as each matches 5 bases. The V end loses 0 bases and the J end loses 6 bases, and a stretch of 11 bases separates them. Including the terminal cysteine and phenylalanine, the CDR3 comprises 15 residues. Only the CDR3 region is kept as DNA, spanning 45 bases read in frame from base 1. Looking up the germline V gene yields CDR1 SGHTA and CDR2 FQGNSA. Joined to the reference TRBV7-2 and TRBJ2-2 proteins, this CDR3 gives the full variable domain: GAGVSQSPSNKVTEKGKDVELRCDPISGHTALYWYRQSLGQGLEFLIYFQGNSAPDKSGLPSDRFSAERTGGSVSTLTIQRTQQEDSAVYLCASSLALGVPGELFFGEGSRLTVL.